The present T cell receptor beta chain was sequenced within a study of blood T cells in healthy people across ages. Study details: There was about one barcoded beta molecule captured by template switching per two T cells.

This clonotype came up many times. Alongside a J-beta primer mix, a sample-barcoded 5' primer served in a second PCR lasting 7 to 11 cycles. MiXCR, applied by TCRdb to the 5' RACE reads, yields one record per CDR3 protein. The table includes some 1.8 million distinct CDR3 sequences, about 39% detected once. Germline V gene data show CDR1 as SGHNT and CDR2 as YENEEA. The V gene lost 7 bases and the J gene lost 0 bases, with 16 bases spanning the gap. The CDR3 is 16 amino acids. Sequencing input: blood. The chain combines TRBV11-3 with TRBJ2-4; tentative D call: TRBD1 (5 bases). The source of this sequence is a human donor in good health. The CDR3: CASNAREVGAKNIQYF. The CDR3 nucleotides read TGTGCCAGCAACGCCAGGGAAGTCGGAGCCAAAAACATTCAGTACTTC.